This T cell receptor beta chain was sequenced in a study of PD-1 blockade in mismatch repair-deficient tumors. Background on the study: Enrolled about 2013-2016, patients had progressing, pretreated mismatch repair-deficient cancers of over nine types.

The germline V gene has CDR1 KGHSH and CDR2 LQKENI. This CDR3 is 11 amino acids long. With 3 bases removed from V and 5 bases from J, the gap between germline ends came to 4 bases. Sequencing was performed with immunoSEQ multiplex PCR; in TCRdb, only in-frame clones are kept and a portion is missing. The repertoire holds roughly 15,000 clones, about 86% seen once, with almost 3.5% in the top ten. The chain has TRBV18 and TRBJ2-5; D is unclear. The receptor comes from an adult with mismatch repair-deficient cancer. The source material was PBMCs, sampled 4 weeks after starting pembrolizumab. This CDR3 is CASSPQETQYF. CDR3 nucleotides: TGTGCCAGCTCACCCCAGGAGACCCAGTACTTC.